A selection of T cell receptor beta chains follows, all from one sample in a study of identical twins. TCRdb ran MiXCR on the 5' RACE reads and lists one entry per CDR3 protein. Seen here are approximately 230,000 distinct CDR3 sequences, over 12% observed once, and the top ten hold around 8.9%. Sequencing was done on a sample of memory (CD45RO+) T cells sorted from blood. The receptors originated from a woman between 18 and 29 years old in good health. The CDR3 runs from the conserved cysteine through the conserved F or W. Each record gives: D gene, J gene, CDR3 length, V gene, clone size, CDR3 protein, CDR3 DNA. The D gene is left open where the match is weak. Clone size is shown for a subset of rows, as once, few, many or a class of expanded clone.

- | TRBJ2-4 | 13 | TRBV7-2 | few | CASSQIAKNIQYF | TGTGCCAGCAGCCAAATAGCCAAAAACATTCAGTACTTC
TRBD2 | TRBJ2-1 | 14 | TRBV12-3/TRBV12-4 | - | CASRASGPYNEQFF | TGTGCCAGCAGGGCTAGCGGCCCTTACAATGAGCAGTTCTTC
TRBD1 | TRBJ1-1 | 13 | TRBV2 | - | CASSEDRMGEAFF | TGTGCCAGCAGTGAGGACAGGATGGGTGAAGCTTTCTTT
- | TRBJ2-1 | 14 | TRBV4-2 | - | CASSQERQNGEQFF | TGTGCCAGCAGCCAAGAACGTCAAAACGGTGAGCAGTTCTTC
TRBD1 | TRBJ2-5 | 16 | TRBV6-1 | - | CASSPDRGADQETQYF | TGTGCCAGCAGCCCAGACAGGGGCGCGGATCAAGAGACCCAGTACTTC
- | TRBJ1-1 | 14 | TRBV10-3 | - | CAISPGQRNTEAFF | TGTGCCATCAGCCCTGGACAGCGGAACACTGAAGCTTTCTTT
TRBD2 | TRBJ2-1 | 15 | TRBV6-1 | many | CASSELAGGHNEQFF | TGTGCCAGCAGTGAACTAGCGGGAGGACACAATGAGCAGTTCTTC
- | TRBJ2-1 | 14 | TRBV7-6 | many | CASSLRGVYNEQFF | TGTGCCAGCAGCTTACGGGGAGTCTACAATGAGCAGTTCTTC
TRBD1 | TRBJ2-7 | 14 | TRBV27 | - | CASSFYRGAYEHYF | TGTGCCAGCAGTTTTTACAGGGGGGCCTACGAGCACTACTTC
TRBD1 | TRBJ2-1 | 17 | TRBV7-6 | - | CASSSNVPGQGLHEQFF | TGTGCCAGCAGCTCGAACGTCCCGGGACAGGGCCTACATGAGCAGTTCTTC
TRBD2 | TRBJ2-7 | 14 | TRBV7-9 | few | CASSLITAGDEQYF | TGTGCCAGCAGCTTAATCACAGCGGGGGACGAGCAGTACTTC
- | TRBJ1-6 | 14 | TRBV7-9 | many | CASSFTTGNSPLHF | TGTGCCAGCAGCTTCACGACCGGTAATTCACCCCTCCACTTT
TRBD1 | TRBJ2-2 | 15 | TRBV4-3 | few | CASSGGQGSPGELFF | TGCGCCAGCAGCGGGGGACAGGGGTCACCCGGGGAGCTGTTTTTT
TRBD2 | TRBJ2-5 | 13 | TRBV29-1 | few | CSGITGSGGTQYF | TGCAGCGGAATAACAGGGAGCGGGGGGACCCAGTACTTC
TRBD1 | TRBJ2-1 | 14 | TRBV7-8 | - | CASSRQGVYNEQFF | TGTGCCAGCAGCCGACAGGGGGTTTACAATGAGCAGTTCTTC
- | TRBJ2-2 | 14 | TRBV20-1 | - | CSARPGTNTGELFF | TGCAGTGCCAGGCCGGGAACGAACACCGGGGAGCTGTTTTTT
TRBD2 | TRBJ2-3 | 15 | TRBV20-1 | many | CSALGLAGSQHTQYF | TGCAGTGCTTTAGGACTAGCGGGCTCCCAACATACGCAGTATTTT